One and the same sample provided the 14 T cell receptor beta chains below, sequenced in a study of blood T cell repertoires in COVID-19. Libraries were prepared by immunoSEQ multiplex PCR; TCRdb keeps only in-frame clonotypes and omits some of them. This table has about 200,000 clones, approximately 86% appearing once. Sequences were obtained from PBMCs or T cells enriched from blood (not recorded which). The receptors shown here come from a woman in her 30s who had been exposed to COVID-19.

In regard to this clone: Other nucleotide sequences from this sample produce the same CDR3. The rearrangement uses TRBV11-3 and TRBJ2-2; 10 bases align to TRBD2. CDR3 size: 15 residues. Germline V lookup: CDR1 SGHNT, CDR2 YENEEA. V dropped 2 bases and J dropped 3; count of bases not matched to a gene: 0. CDR3 sequence: CASSLSGGDTGELFF. In DNA form, the CDR3 reads TGTGCCAGCAGCTTAAGCGGGGGGGACACCGGGGAGCTGTTTTTT.

The CDR3 bases are TGTGCCAGCAGTTTATGGGTGGGACAGGGCGATGGCTACACCTTC. Protein sequence: CASSLWVGQGDGYTF. The chain recombines TRBV28 with TRBJ1-2; 9 nucleotides line up with TRBD1. J lost 6 bases, V lost 0 bases, and 5 bases had no gene match. Germline-derived CDR1 and CDR2 are MDHEN and SYDVKM. This CDR3 contains 15 residues.

The chain has TRBV29-1 and TRBJ2-1; TRBD1 is a possible D gene (6 bases). Germline V CDR1 and CDR2: SQVTM, ANQGSEA. Trimming removed 8 bases at V and 7 bases at J, with 15 bases between. The CDR3 is 12 residues long. The DNA for the CDR3 is TGCAGCTCAGGGGTGACGGCGAATGAGCAGTTCTTC. Translating gives CSSGVTANEQFF.

This chain connects TRBV28 to TRBJ1-1; D is perhaps TRBD1 (6 bases). The CDR3 spans 13 residues. The V and J ends lost 7 bases and 10 bases respectively, with 19 bases between them. Germline assignment: CDR1 MDHEN and CDR2 SYDVKM. CDR3 amino acids: CASITDRPRAAFF. In DNA form, the CDR3 reads TGTGCCAGCATTACCGACAGGCCGCGAGCAGCTTTCTTT.

The chain carries TRBV5-4 and TRBJ2-1; no definite D call. V was pared by 2 bases and J by 6 bases, with 12 bases between. The germline CDR1 and CDR2 sequences are SGHNT and YYREEE (reference sequence). The CDR3 extends over 14 amino acids. CDR3 region: CASSFAVPTNEQFF. Written as DNA, the CDR3 is TGTGCCAGCAGCTTCGCGGTCCCTACCAATGAGCAGTTCTTC. The full variable domain, in which reference TRBV5-4 and TRBJ2-1 provide the parts outside the CDR3, is ETGVTQSPTHLIKTRGQQVTLRCSSQSGHNTVSWYQQALGQGPQFIFQYYREEENGRGNFPPRFSGLQFPNYSSELNVNALELDDSALYLCASSFAVPTNEQFFGPGTRLTVL.

The chain's CDR3 is CASSVRRQGVIGELFF. The CDR3 DNA sequence: TGTGCCAGCAGCGTAAGGAGGCAGGGGGTAATCGGGGAGCTGTTTTTT. The chain is built from TRBV9 and TRBJ2-2; 7 bases align to TRBD1. The CDR3 runs to 16 residues. Germline V gives CDR1 SGDLS, CDR2 YYNGEE. The V segment lost 1 base and the J segment 7 bases; nucleotides outside the gene matches: 10.

The chain joins TRBV4-1 to TRBJ1-5; TRBD1 aligns across 9 bases. Germline V gives CDR1 MGHRA, CDR2 YSYEKL. This CDR3 has 18 residues. With V trimmed by 0 bases and J by 0 bases, 6 bases remained unmatched. The CDR3 reads CASSQDWGQGFSNQPQHF. The CDR3 nucleotides read TGCGCCAGCAGCCAAGATTGGGGACAGGGTTTTAGCAATCAGCCCCAGCATTTT.

CDR3: CASSYLTTAWNTEAFF. CDR3 DNA: TGTGCCAGCAGCTACCTAACGACAGCCTGGAACACTGAAGCTTTCTTT. This sequence joins TRBV5-6 and TRBJ1-1; TRBD1 is a possible D gene (5 bases). The CDR3 consists of 16 residues. Germline-derived CDR1 and CDR2 are SGHDT and YYEEEE. Trimming took off 3 bases at V and 1 base at J, with 16 bases between the two ends.

The V and J genes are TRBV5-5 and TRBJ1-1, with 9 bases that match TRBD1. Germline V lookup: CDR1 SGHKS, CDR2 YYEKEE (reference sequence). V was clipped by 1 base and J by 1 base; unmatched bases: 2. The CDR3 totals 15 residues. The CDR3 sequence is CASSLQGQGNTEAFF. The CDR3 nucleotides are TGTGCCAGCAGCTTGCAGGGACAGGGGAACACTGAAGCTTTCTTT.

CDR3 in amino acids: CASSQFGVDTQYF. The CDR3, as DNA: TGTGCCAGCAGCCAATTCGGGGTAGATACGCAGTATTTT. The chain joins TRBV3-1 (or the pseudogene TRBV3-2) to TRBJ2-3, with D perhaps matching TRBD2 (5 bases). The V and J ends lost 2 bases and 5 bases respectively, with 8 bases between them. The CDR3 has 13 amino acids. Germline V gene sequence: CDR1 LGHDT, CDR2 YNNKEL (reference sequence).

The gene calls are TRBV7-3 and TRBJ1-1; no reliable D call. V gave up 2 bases and J gave up 1 base, with 8 bases separating them. Germline CDR1 SGHTA, CDR2 FQGTGA. The CDR3 runs 14 residues. CDR3 sequence reads: CASSLSRSNTEAFF. The CDR3 region has the DNA TGTGCCAGCAGCTTATCCAGATCGAACACTGAAGCTTTCTTT.

The J gene is TRBJ1-3, the V gene TRBV18; 7 nucleotides line up with TRBD1. The V and J ends lost 4 bases and 2 bases, in that order; junction bases with no gene match: 2. The germline V gene encodes CDR1 KGHSH and CDR2 LQKENI. The length of the CDR3 is 14 residues. The CDR3 spells CASSRGTAGNTIYF. DNA for the CDR3: TGTGCCAGCTCACGGGGGACAGCTGGAAACACCATATATTTT. The full variable domain, with the rest looked up from reference TRBV18 and TRBJ1-3, is NAGVMQNPRHLVRRRGQEARLRCSPMKGHSHVYWYRQLPEEGLKFMVYLQKENIIDESGMPKERFSAEFPKEGPSILRIQQVVRGDSAAYFCASSRGTAGNTIYFGEGSWLTVV.

The chain recombines TRBV5-5 with TRBJ1-5; 7 bases match TRBD1. Germline V gene data show CDR1 as SGHKS and CDR2 as YYEKEE (reference sequence). The CDR3 is 14 amino acids. V was pared by 1 base and J by 6 bases, with 4 bases of the junction left unmatched. DNA of the CDR3: TGTGCCAGCAGCTTGCAGGGGGTGGGTCAGCCCCAGCATTTT. The encoded protein is CASSLQGVGQPQHF.

V is TRBV9 and J is TRBJ1-1; TRBD1 is a possible D gene (6 bases). V was shortened by 7 bases and J by 5 bases, with 12 bases between the two germline ends. The length of the CDR3 is 12 residues. Germline CDR1 and CDR2: SGDLS and YYNGEE. The CDR3, as DNA: TGTGCCAGCGGGGAGCAGGGGACTGAAGCTTTCTTT. Translation gives CASGEQGTEAFF.